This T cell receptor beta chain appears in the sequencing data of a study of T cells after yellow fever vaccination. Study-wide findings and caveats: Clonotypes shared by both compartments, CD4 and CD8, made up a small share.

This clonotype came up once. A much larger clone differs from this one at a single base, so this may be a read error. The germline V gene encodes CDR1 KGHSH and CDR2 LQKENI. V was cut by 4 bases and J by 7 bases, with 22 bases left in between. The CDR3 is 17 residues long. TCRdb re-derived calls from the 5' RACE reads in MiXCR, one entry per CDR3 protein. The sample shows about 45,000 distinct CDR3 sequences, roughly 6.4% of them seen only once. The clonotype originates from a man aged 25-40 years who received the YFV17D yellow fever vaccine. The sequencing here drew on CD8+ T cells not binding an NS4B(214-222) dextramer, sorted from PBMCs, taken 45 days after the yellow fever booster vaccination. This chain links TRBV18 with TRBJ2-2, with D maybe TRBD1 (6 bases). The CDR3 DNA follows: TGTGCCAGCTCACATGGGACACCCATCGAGTTCAGCGGGGAGCTGTTTTTT. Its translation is CASSHGTPIEFSGELFF.